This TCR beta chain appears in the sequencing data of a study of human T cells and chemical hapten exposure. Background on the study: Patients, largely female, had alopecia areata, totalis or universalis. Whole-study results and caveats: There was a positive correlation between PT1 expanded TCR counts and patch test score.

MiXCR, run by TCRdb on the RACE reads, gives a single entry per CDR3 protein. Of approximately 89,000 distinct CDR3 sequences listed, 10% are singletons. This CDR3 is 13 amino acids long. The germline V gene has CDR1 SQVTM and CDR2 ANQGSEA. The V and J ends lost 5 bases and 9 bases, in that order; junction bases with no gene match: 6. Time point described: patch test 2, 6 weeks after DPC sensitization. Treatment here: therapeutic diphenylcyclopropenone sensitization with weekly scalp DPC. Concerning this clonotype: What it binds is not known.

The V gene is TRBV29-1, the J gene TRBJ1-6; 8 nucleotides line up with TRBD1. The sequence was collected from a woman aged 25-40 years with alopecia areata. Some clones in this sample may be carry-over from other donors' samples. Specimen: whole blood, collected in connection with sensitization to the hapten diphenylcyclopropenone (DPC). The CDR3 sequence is CSVLQGAGSPLHF. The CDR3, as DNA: TGCAGCGTTCTCCAGGGGGCAGGTTCACCCCTCCACTTT.